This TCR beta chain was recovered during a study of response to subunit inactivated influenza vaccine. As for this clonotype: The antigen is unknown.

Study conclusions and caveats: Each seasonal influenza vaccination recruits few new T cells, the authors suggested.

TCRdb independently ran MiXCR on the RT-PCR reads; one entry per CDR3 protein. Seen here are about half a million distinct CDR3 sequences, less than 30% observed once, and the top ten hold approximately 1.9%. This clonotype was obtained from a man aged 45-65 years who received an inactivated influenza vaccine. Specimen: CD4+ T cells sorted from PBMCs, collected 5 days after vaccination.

The CDR3 region has the DNA TGTGCCAGCAGGAGAGACACTGAAGCTTTCTTT. As protein: CASRRDTEAFF. The chain joins TRBV12-3 or TRBV12-4 to TRBJ1-1; D call uncertain. The CDR3 length is 11 residues. V gave up 6 bases and J gave up 3 bases, with 5 bases separating them.